This TCR beta chain was sequenced for a study of identical twins. Trimming took 1 base from V and 9 from J, leaving 12 bases between them. This CDR3 is 14 amino acids long. CDR1 and CDR2 from the germline V gene are KGHDR and SFDVKD. This clonotype was observed a handful of times. TCRdb reprocessed the 5' RACE reads via MiXCR and lists one record per CDR3 protein. This sample has just under 650,000 distinct CDR3 sequences; roughly 7.2% occur once, and the top ten carry about 1.5%. These same data were also listed under a study on yellow fever vaccine responses in identical twins.

The V call is TRBV24-1, the J call TRBJ2-1; weak D call: TRBD2 (6 bases). The TCR originated in a woman younger than 30 in good health. Sequenced material: PBMCs. The CDR3 DNA sequence: TGTGCCACCAGTGATTTCATTGGGACTGGTGAGCAGTTCTTC. Translated, it gives CATSDFIGTGEQFF.